The 28 T cell receptor beta chains reported below all come from one sample, sequenced in a study of blood T cell repertoires in COVID-19. Profiling relied on immunoSEQ multiplex PCR, and the TCRdb table lists in-frame clones only, not all of them. The sample records just under 150,000 clones, around 87% being singletons. Sequenced: peripheral blood. Receptors originate from a middle-aged man who had recovered from COVID-19.

This clone has just one count. The genes are TRBV7-9 and TRBJ1-2; D possibly corresponds to TRBD1 (6 bases). The germline CDR1 and CDR2 sequences are SEHNR and FQNEAQ (reference sequence). The CDR3 extends over 16 amino acids. V gave up 3 bases and J gave up 0 bases, with 14 bases separating them. CDR3 sequence: CASSFNPGEANYGYTF. The DNA for the CDR3 is TGTGCCAGCAGCTTCAATCCAGGGGAAGCTAACTATGGCTACACCTTC.

The chain carries TRBV12-3 or TRBV12-4 and TRBJ1-5; D is perhaps TRBD1 (6 bases). Trimming stripped 5 bases from V and 4 bases from J, with 9 bases between. CDR3 length: 13 residues. CDR3 coding DNA: TGTGCCAGCAGTGCACAGGGAAATCAGCCCCAGCATTTT. This gives the protein CASSAQGNQPQHF.

Written as DNA, the CDR3 is TGCGCCAGCTTTGAAAGCCGCGGGGGGCAGCAATACAATGAGCAGTTCTTC. Translated: CASFESRGGQQYNEQFF. This chain uses TRBV5-1 with TRBJ2-1, with TRBD2 matching 8 bases. The CDR3 is 17 residues long. CDR1 and CDR2 (germline): SGHRS, YFSETQ. With 7 bases clipped from V and 4 bases from J, the junction kept 16 bases outside the gene matches.

The table lists this clone with a few counts. This chain links TRBV2 with TRBJ2-7; 9 nucleotides line up with TRBD1. Trimming removed 3 bases from V and 4 bases from J; junction bases left unmatched: 4. The germline V gene has CDR1 SNHLY and CDR2 FYNNEI. This CDR3 is 14 amino acids long. CDR3 sequence: CASSEGGQGYEQYF. CDR3 sequence (DNA): TGTGCCAGCAGTGAGGGGGGACAGGGTTACGAGCAGTACTTC.

The rearrangement links TRBV4-1 to TRBJ2-7, with 7 bases that match TRBD1. Per germline, CDR1 MGHRA and CDR2 YSYEKL. V was pared by 3 bases and J by 3 bases, with 8 bases of the junction left unmatched. This CDR3 region has 15 residues. The CDR3 is CASSQTGTEDYEQYF. The CDR3, as DNA: TGCGCCAGCAGCCAGACCGGGACAGAGGACTACGAGCAGTACTTC.

This chain connects TRBV11-2 to TRBJ2-1; no clear D. V was clipped by 0 bases and J by 4 bases, with 10 bases between them. The CDR3 contains 15 residues. Germline values: CDR1 SGHAT, CDR2 FQNNGV. This CDR3 is CASSLEARNYNEQFF. The DNA of the CDR3 is TGTGCCAGCAGCTTAGAAGCGAGGAATTACAATGAGCAGTTCTTC.

V is TRBV5-5 and J is TRBJ1-1, with TRBD1 identical over 9 bases. Germline CDR1 and CDR2: SGHKS and YYEKEE (reference sequence). J gave up 13 bases and V 2 bases, and 15 bases lay outside the gene matches. This CDR3 spans 15 amino acids. The CDR3 DNA reads as TGTGCCAGCAGCTTCGAATTGGGGACAGGGCGCGTGGTTTTCTTT. Its protein is CASSFELGTGRVVFF.

V usage is TRBV24-1 and J usage is TRBJ1-2; the D is unclear. Trimming took 3 bases from V and 8 from J, leaving 6 bases between them. The CDR3 extends over 11 amino acids. Per the germline V gene, CDR1 is KGHDR and CDR2 is SFDVKD. The CDR3 nucleotides are TGTGCCACCAGTGATGAGGAGGGCTACACCTTC. This encodes CATSDEEGYTF.

V usage is TRBV5-5 and J usage is TRBJ2-1; D remains ambiguous. Germline V gene sequence: CDR1 SGHKS, CDR2 YYEKEE (reference sequence). V was pared by 2 bases and J by 7 bases, with 13 bases between. The CDR3 spans 14 residues. The CDR3 protein is CASSLYATVNEQFF. The CDR3 region has the DNA TGTGCCAGCAGCTTATACGCTACCGTGAATGAGCAGTTCTTC.

Only one count was recorded for this clone. J is TRBJ1-1 and V is TRBV7-3, with D possibly matching TRBD1 (6 bases). Germline-derived CDR1 and CDR2 are SGHTA and FQGTGA. V lost 1 base and J 4 bases, leaving 16 bases between the germline ends. The CDR3 has 16 residues. CDR3 loop: CASSLRAPGTPTEAFF. CDR3 bases: TGTGCCAGCAGCTTAAGGGCTCCCGGGACACCCACTGAAGCTTTCTTT.

A few counts support this clone. The rearrangement links TRBV6-5 to TRBJ1-2; possible D gene TRBD1, 6 bases. Germline CDR1 MNHEY, CDR2 SVGAGI. Trimming took off 10 bases at V and 0 bases at J, with 18 bases between the two ends. CDR3 size: 15 residues. The CDR3 is CATSEASGANYGYTF. CDR3 nucleotides: TGTGCCACCTCAGAGGCGTCAGGGGCTAACTATGGCTACACCTTC.

This clone was seen just once. In DNA form, the CDR3 reads TGTGCCAGTAAAGGCGGGGGGGCTTCGAACACCGGGGAGCTGTTTTTT. Its protein is CASKGGGASNTGELFF. The V call is TRBV19, the J call TRBJ2-2; the match to TRBD2 covers 9 bases. Germline-derived CDR1 and CDR2 are LNHDA and SQIVND (reference sequence). CDR3 length: 16 amino acids. The trim removed 7 bases at V and 0 bases at J, leaving 6 bases unmatched.

On this clone itself: Different DNA sequences within this sample yield the same CDR3. The V gene is TRBV10-3, the J gene TRBJ1-1; D may be TRBD1 (5 bases). This CDR3 spans 13 amino acids. CDR1 is ENHRY and CDR2 is SYGVKD in the germline V gene. The V gene lost 2 bases and the J gene lost 1 base, with 5 bases spanning the gap. In DNA, the CDR3 is TGTGCCATCAGTGAGACAGGGAACACTGAAGCTTTCTTT. Its protein is CAISETGNTEAFF.

The gene calls are TRBV3-1 (or the pseudogene TRBV3-2) and TRBJ1-6; a possible D gene is TRBD1 (6 bases). CDR1 LGHDT and CDR2 YNNKEL come from the germline V gene (reference sequence). V lost 3 bases and J lost 8, with 14 bases in between. The CDR3 has 15 amino acids. Here the CDR3 DNA reads TGTGCCAGCAGCCACGCGGACAGAGGGGATTCACCCCTCCACTTT. As protein: CASSHADRGDSPLHF.

The chain links TRBV6-2 or TRBV6-3 to TRBJ1-2, with D perhaps TRBD1 (5 bases). Germline loops: CDR1 MNHEY, CDR2 SVGEGT. Trimming left V 2 bases short and J 2 bases short, with 15 bases between. CDR3 length: 16 residues. The CDR3 reads CASSYGGTPENYGYTF. The CDR3 DNA follows: TGTGCCAGCAGTTACGGGGGGACTCCCGAGAACTATGGCTACACCTTC.

This sequence joins TRBV10-1 and TRBJ2-5; 8 positions agree with TRBD2. The CDR3 spans 15 residues. The junction had 3 bases not matched to a gene; V was cut back by 2 bases and J by 1 base. Germline loops: CDR1 WNHNN, CDR2 SYGVQD (reference sequence). CDR3 DNA: TGCGCCAGCAGTGAGAGGCGGGGGGTCCAAGAGACCCAGTACTTC. It yields the protein CASSERRGVQETQYF.

There are a few counts of this clone. The J gene is TRBJ2-7, the V gene TRBV5-4, with a weak D call TRBD1 (6 bases). Trimming removed 0 bases from V and 1 base from J, with 8 bases in between. The germline gives CDR1 SGHNT, CDR2 YYREEE (reference sequence). CDR3 size: 14 residues. CDR3 nucleotides: TGTGCCAGCAGCTTGGCAGGACAGTCCTACGAGCAGTACTTC. Translation: CASSLAGQSYEQYF.

V is TRBV4-1 and J is TRBJ1-3; TRBD1 is a possible D gene (6 bases). This CDR3 contains 18 residues. V was shortened by 4 bases and J by 4 bases, with 23 bases between the two germline ends. From germline, CDR1 is MGHRA and CDR2 YSYEKL. The CDR3 spells CASSRQPQGPGGGNTIYF. Here the CDR3 DNA reads TGCGCCAGCAGCCGACAACCACAGGGTCCGGGAGGGGGAAACACCATATATTTT.

The chain combines TRBV6-6 with TRBJ2-2; 11 bases are shared with TRBD1. Per germline, CDR1 MNHNY and CDR2 SVGAGI (reference sequence). V dropped 6 bases and J dropped 7; count of bases not matched to a gene: 7. The CDR3 is 15 residues long. The CDR3: CASSLGQGAIGELFF. The CDR3 nucleotides read TGTGCCAGCAGCCTCGGACAGGGGGCGATCGGGGAGCTGTTTTTT.

V is TRBV6-2 or TRBV6-3 and J is TRBJ2-2; maybe TRBD1 (5 bases). Germline assignment: CDR1 MNHEY and CDR2 SVGEGT. This CDR3 comprises 15 residues. V lost 5 bases and J 4 bases, leaving 14 bases between the germline ends. The CDR3: CASSSRVRSTGELFF. The CDR3 DNA reads as TGTGCCAGCAGTAGCAGGGTTCGGAGCACCGGGGAGCTGTTTTTT.

The CDR3 reads CASSLMASGGYTQYF. The CDR3, as DNA: TGTGCCAGCAGTTTGATGGCTAGCGGGGGTTATACGCAGTATTTT. The chain links TRBV27 to TRBJ2-3; 10 bases are shared with TRBD2. The V segment lost 3 bases and the J segment 7 bases; nucleotides outside the gene matches: 7. CDR1 MNHEY and CDR2 SMNVEV come from the germline V gene (reference sequence). The CDR3 loop spans 15 amino acids.

This clone was counted only a few times. The chain recombines TRBV6-6 with TRBJ1-6; 10 positions match TRBD1. The CDR3 is 16 amino acids. The V gene's germline CDR1 is MNHNY and CDR2 SVGAGI (reference sequence). Losses at the gene ends were 4 bases for V and 8 bases for J; bases not matched to a gene: 8. The CDR3 coding sequence is TGTGCCAGCAGTTCCATTTGGGACAGGGGAGATTCACCCCTCCACTTT. It translates to CASSSIWDRGDSPLHF.

The rearrangement joins TRBV9 to TRBJ2-3; 12 bases align to TRBD2. V lost 2 bases to trimming and J lost 2 bases; unmatched junction nucleotides: 3. The CDR3 is made up of 16 amino acids. Germline V CDR1 and CDR2: SGDLS, YYNGEE. The CDR3 sequence: CASSVTSGGTTDTQYF. The CDR3 DNA reads TGTGCCAGCAGCGTGACTAGCGGGGGTACCACAGATACGCAGTATTTT.

The gene calls are TRBV15 and TRBJ1-3, with TRBD1 as a possible D gene (5 bases). The ends were cut back, 0 bases at V and 4 bases at J, with 13 bases in the middle. Germline lookup yields CDR1 LNHNV and CDR2 YYDKDF (reference sequence). This CDR3 is built from 16 residues. CDR3 bases: TGTGCCACCAGCAGAGATCCCCCAGGGTCAGGAAACACCATATATTTT. Its translation is CATSRDPPGSGNTIYF.

V and J are TRBV11-2 and TRBJ2-1; D possibly corresponds to TRBD1 (5 bases). The V end lost 0 bases, the J end lost 7 bases, and 16 bases lay between the germline ends. Germline CDR1 and CDR2: SGHAT and FQNNGV. The CDR3 consists of 16 residues. The chain's CDR3 is CASSLDLGVPGNEQFF. DNA for the CDR3: TGTGCCAGCAGCTTAGATCTAGGGGTCCCCGGGAATGAGCAGTTCTTC.

This clone has a single count. The V gene is TRBV3-1 (or the pseudogene TRBV3-2), the J gene TRBJ1-4; no clear D. Germline-derived CDR1 and CDR2 are LGHDT and YNNKEL (reference sequence). Trimming took off 1 base at V and 0 bases at J, with 18 bases between the two ends. The CDR3 has 19 residues. The CDR3 sequence: CASSQVQSAEVATNEKLFF. The CDR3 region has the DNA TGTGCCAGCAGCCAAGTCCAGTCGGCGGAAGTTGCAACTAATGAAAAACTGTTTTTT.

This clone was picked up one time. The gene calls are TRBV4-3 and TRBJ2-1; 8 positions agree with TRBD2. CDR3 length: 15 amino acids. The J segment lost 4 bases and the V segment lost 3 bases, leaving 5 bases of the junction unmatched. In germline, CDR1 is LGHNA, CDR2 YSLEER. The CDR3 DNA follows: TGCGCCAGCAGCCAGATAGCGGGGAATTACAATGAGCAGTTCTTC. Protein sequence: CASSQIAGNYNEQFF.

CDR3 loop: CASSQDPGQGANEQFF. In DNA form, the CDR3 reads TGCGCCAGCAGCCAAGATCCCGGGCAGGGGGCCAATGAGCAGTTCTTC. This chain uses TRBV4-1 with TRBJ2-1; TRBD1 aligns across 8 bases. The CDR3 length is 16 residues. The ends lost 0 bases at V and 6 bases at J; junction bases unmatched: 7. Germline V lookup: CDR1 MGHRA, CDR2 YSYEKL.